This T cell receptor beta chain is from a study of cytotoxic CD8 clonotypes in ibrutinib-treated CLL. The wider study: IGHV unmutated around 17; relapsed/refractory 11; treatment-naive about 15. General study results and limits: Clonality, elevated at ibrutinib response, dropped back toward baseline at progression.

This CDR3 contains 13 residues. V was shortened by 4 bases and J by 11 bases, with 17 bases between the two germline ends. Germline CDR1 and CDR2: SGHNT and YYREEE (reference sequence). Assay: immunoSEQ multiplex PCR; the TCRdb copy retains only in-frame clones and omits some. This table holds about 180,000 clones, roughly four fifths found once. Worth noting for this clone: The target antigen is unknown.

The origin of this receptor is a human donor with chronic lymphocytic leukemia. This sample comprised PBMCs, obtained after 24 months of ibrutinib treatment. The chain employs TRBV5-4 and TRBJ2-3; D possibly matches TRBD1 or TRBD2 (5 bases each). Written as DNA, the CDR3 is TGTGCCAGCAGCCCATCCCAGGGACCTAAGCAGTATTTT. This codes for CASSPSQGPKQYF.